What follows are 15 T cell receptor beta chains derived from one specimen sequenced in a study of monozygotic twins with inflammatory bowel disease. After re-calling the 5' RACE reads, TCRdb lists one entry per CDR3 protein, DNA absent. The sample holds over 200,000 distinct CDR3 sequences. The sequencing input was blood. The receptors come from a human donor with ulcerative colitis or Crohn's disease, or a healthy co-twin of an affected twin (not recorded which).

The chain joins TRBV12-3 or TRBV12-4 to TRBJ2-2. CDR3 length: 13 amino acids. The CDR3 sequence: CASSLRLTGELFF.

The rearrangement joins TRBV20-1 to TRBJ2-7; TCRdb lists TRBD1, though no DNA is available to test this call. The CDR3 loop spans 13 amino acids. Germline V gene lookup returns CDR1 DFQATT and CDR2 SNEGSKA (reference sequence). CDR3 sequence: CSAAGQGAKEQYF.

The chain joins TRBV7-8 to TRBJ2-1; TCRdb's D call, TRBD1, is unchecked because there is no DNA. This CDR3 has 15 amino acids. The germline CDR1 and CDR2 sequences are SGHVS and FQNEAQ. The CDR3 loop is CASSLGRGQSNEQFF.

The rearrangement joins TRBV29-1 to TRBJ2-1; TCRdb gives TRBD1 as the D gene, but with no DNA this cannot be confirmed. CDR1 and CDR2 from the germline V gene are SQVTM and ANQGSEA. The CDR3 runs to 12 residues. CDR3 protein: CSVRTGSNEQFF.

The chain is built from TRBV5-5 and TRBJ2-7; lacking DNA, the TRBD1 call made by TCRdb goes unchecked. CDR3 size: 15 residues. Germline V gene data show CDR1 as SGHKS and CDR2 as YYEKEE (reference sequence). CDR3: CASSLSGQAPYEQYF.

The CDR3 loop is CASSLTESPNEQFF. The V gene is TRBV7-3, the J gene TRBJ2-1. The CDR3 is made up of 14 amino acids. Germline CDR1 is SGHTA and CDR2 is FQGTGA.

The CDR3 region is CASSLGWESSGEQFF. The chain joins TRBV7-2 to TRBJ2-1; TCRdb proposes TRBD2, but this gene call is untestable without DNA. Germline CDR1 SGHTA, CDR2 FQGNSA. This CDR3 spans 15 amino acids.

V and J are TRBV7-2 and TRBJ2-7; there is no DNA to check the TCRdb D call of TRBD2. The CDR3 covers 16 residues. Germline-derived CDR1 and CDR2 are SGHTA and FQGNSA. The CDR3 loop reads CASSPRTSGLSYEQYF.

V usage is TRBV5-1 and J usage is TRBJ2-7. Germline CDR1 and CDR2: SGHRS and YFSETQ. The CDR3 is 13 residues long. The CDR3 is CASSGMNSYEQYF.

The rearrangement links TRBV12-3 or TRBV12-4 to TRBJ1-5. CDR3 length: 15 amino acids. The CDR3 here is CASSRGVSSNQPQHF.

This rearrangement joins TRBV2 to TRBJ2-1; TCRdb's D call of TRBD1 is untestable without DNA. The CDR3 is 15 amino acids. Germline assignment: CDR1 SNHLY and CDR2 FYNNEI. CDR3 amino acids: CASSLGPGGYNEQFF.

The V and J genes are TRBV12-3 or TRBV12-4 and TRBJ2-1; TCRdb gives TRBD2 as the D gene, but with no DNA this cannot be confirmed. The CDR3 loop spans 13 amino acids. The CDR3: CASSWDYPRVQFF.

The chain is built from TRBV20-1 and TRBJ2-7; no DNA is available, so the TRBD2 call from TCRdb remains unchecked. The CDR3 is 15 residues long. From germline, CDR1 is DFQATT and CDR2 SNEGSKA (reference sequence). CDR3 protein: CSAPTSGGLSYEQYF.

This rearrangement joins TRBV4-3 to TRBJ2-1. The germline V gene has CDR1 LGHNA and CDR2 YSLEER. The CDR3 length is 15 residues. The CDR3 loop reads CASSQVGIAYNEQFF.

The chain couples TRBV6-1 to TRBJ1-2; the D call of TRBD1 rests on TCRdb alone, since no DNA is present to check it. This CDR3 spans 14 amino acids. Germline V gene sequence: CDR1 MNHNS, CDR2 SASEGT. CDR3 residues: CASSEGQGNYGYTF.